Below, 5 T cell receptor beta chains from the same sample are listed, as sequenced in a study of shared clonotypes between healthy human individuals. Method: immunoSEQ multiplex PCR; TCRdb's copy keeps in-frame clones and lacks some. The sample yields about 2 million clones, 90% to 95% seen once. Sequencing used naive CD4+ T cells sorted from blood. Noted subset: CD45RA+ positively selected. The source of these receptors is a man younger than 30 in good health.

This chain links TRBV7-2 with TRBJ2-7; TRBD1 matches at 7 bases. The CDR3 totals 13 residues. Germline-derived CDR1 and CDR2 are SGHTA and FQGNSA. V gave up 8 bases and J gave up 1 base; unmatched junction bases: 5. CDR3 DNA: TGTGCCAGCTGCTACAGGGGATCCTACGAGCAGTACTTC. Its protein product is CASCYRGSYEQYF.

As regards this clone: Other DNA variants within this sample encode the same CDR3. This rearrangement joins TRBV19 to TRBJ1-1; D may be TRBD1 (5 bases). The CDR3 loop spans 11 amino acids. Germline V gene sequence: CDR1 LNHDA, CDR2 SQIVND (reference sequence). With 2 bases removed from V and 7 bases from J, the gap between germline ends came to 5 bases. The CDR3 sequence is CASSIQGEAFF. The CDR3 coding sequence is TGTGCCAGTAGTATACAGGGTGAAGCTTTCTTT.

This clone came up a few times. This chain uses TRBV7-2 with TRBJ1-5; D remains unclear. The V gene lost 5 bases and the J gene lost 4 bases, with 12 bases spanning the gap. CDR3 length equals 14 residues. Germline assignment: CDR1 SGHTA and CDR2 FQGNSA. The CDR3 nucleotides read TGTGCCAGCAGCGATTACGTGGTAAATCAGCCCCAGCATTTT. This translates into CASSDYVVNQPQHF.

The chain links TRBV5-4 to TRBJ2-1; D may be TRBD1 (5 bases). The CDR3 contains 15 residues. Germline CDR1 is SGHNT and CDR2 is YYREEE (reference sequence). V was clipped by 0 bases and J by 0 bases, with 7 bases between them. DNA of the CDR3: TGTGCCAGCAGCTTGGCGGACACCTCCTACAATGAGCAGTTCTTC. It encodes CASSLADTSYNEQFF. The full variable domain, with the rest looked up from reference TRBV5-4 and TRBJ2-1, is ETGVTQSPTHLIKTRGQQVTLRCSSQSGHNTVSWYQQALGQGPQFIFQYYREEENGRGNFPPRFSGLQFPNYSSELNVNALELDDSALYLCASSLADTSYNEQFFGPGTRLTVL.

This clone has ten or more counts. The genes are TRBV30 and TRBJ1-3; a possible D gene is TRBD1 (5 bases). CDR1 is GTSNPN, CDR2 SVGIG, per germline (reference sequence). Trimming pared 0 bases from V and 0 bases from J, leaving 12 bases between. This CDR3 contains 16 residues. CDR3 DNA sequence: TGTGCCTGGAGTGTACGTAAGGGGAGCTCTGGAAACACCATATATTTT. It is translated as CAWSVRKGSSGNTIYF.